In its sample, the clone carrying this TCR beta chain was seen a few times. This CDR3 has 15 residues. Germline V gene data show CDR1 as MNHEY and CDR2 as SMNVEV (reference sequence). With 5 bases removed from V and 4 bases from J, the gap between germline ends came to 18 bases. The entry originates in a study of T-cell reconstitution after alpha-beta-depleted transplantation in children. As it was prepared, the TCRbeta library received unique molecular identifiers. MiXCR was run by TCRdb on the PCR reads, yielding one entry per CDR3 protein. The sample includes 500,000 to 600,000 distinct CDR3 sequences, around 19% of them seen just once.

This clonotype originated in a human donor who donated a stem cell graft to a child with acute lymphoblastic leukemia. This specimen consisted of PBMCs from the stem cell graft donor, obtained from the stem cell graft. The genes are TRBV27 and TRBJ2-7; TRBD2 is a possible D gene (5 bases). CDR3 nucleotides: TGTGCCAGCAGTCCCGGACGGGGAGAGAGGTACGAGCAGTACTTC. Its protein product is CASSPGRGERYEQYF.